This entry lists 25 T cell receptor beta chains sequenced from one sample in a study of blood T cell repertoires in COVID-19. Sequenced by immunoSEQ multiplex PCR; TCRdb stores in-frame clones only, minus some. The sample records approximately 130,000 clones, 80% to 90% being singletons. The sequenced sample consisted of peripheral blood. The receptors derive from a woman in her forties or fifties with acute or convalescent COVID-19.

As DNA, the CDR3 is TGTGCCAGCAGTGTCGGGGAAGACACTGAAGCTTTCTTT. Amino acid sequence: CASSVGEDTEAFF. The chain combines TRBV6-4 with TRBJ1-1; D is unclear. The CDR3 has 13 residues. Germline V gene lookup returns CDR1 MRHNA and CDR2 SNTAGT. The V gene lost 4 bases and the J gene lost 3 bases, with 9 bases spanning the gap.

This sequence joins TRBV11-2 and TRBJ2-5; possibly TRBD2 for D (5 bases). The CDR3 runs 16 residues. Germline V CDR1 and CDR2: SGHAT, FQNNGV. Trimming removed 4 bases from V and 2 bases from J, with 17 bases in between. CDR3 DNA sequence: TGTGCCAGCAGCTCCCTCGGACTCCTATTACAAGAGACCCAGTACTTC. Translation gives CASSSLGLLLQETQYF.

V is TRBV7-3 and J is TRBJ2-1, with D possibly matching TRBD2 (5 bases). The CDR3 runs 14 residues. Trimming shortened V by 5 bases and J by 1 base, and 9 bases separated the two germline ends. Per germline, CDR1 SGHTA and CDR2 FQGTGA. CDR3 amino acids: CASSPDFSYNEQFF. In DNA, the CDR3 is TGTGCCAGCAGCCCGGACTTTTCCTACAATGAGCAGTTCTTC.

The chain joins TRBV6-5 to TRBJ1-1; maybe TRBD1 (5 bases). Germline CDR1 and CDR2: MNHEY and SVGAGI. The CDR3 spans 14 residues. CDR3 coding DNA: TGTGTTTCTAACGAGGAGGGACTGAACACTGAAGCTTTCTTT. This codes for CVSNEEGLNTEAFF.

CDR3 DNA sequence: TGTGCCAGCAGTTACTCCGGGTTGGGTGGCTACACCTTC. Its protein product is CASSYSGLGGYTF. The rearrangement uses TRBV6-5 and TRBJ1-2; no clear D gene. Trimming stripped 0 bases from V and 7 bases from J, with 9 bases between. CDR1 MNHEY and CDR2 SVGAGI come from the germline V gene. The CDR3 contains 13 residues.

In regard to this clone: The sample contains more than one DNA sequence encoding this CDR3. The genes are TRBV4-3 and TRBJ2-7; no firm D call. Germline V gene sequence: CDR1 LGHNA, CDR2 YSLEER. The CDR3 spans 14 residues. V shed 0 bases and J shed 2 bases, with 8 bases lying between them. The chain's CDR3 is CASSQDQATYEQYF. In DNA, the CDR3 is TGCGCCAGCAGCCAAGATCAAGCTACCTACGAGCAGTACTTC.

J is TRBJ1-2 and V is TRBV6-6; tentatively, D is TRBD1 (6 bases). There are 17 residues in the CDR3. V shed 5 bases and J shed 3 bases, with 22 bases lying between them. Germline CDR1 MNHNY, CDR2 SVGAGI (reference sequence). CDR3 DNA: TGTGCCAGCAGTCCCGAGCTTGCCAGGGGTGATTACTATGGCTACACCTTC. Translation: CASSPELARGDYYGYTF.

The genes are TRBV3-1 (or the pseudogene TRBV3-2) and TRBJ2-5; 9 bases are a match to TRBD2. J gave up 4 bases and V 0 bases, and 9 bases lay outside the gene matches. The V gene's germline CDR1 is LGHDT and CDR2 YNNKEL (reference sequence). This CDR3 has 17 amino acids. Written as DNA, the CDR3 is TGTGCCAGCAGCCAAGATCTCCCAGGACTAGCGCGAGAGACCCAGTACTTC. Translating gives CASSQDLPGLARETQYF.

The chain carries TRBV11-2 and TRBJ2-5, with a weak D call TRBD2 (5 bases). V was trimmed by 2 bases and J by 0 bases, leaving 10 bases between them. The CDR3 covers 15 residues. CDR1 SGHAT and CDR2 FQNNGV come from the germline V gene. DNA for the CDR3: TGTGCCAGCAGCTTACGCTCGGGGTACCAAGAGACCCAGTACTTC. Its protein product is CASSLRSGYQETQYF.

The chain uses TRBV15 and TRBJ1-1, with D possibly matching TRBD1 (5 bases). V was pared by 3 bases and J by 1 base, with 9 bases between. The CDR3 covers 14 residues. Per germline, CDR1 LNHNV and CDR2 YYDKDF (reference sequence). CDR3 bases: TGTGCCACCAGCAGGATGACAGCGAACACTGAAGCTTTCTTT. Translating it yields CATSRMTANTEAFF.

This clone was seen a single time. V and J are TRBV24-1 and TRBJ1-2; D unresolved. The CDR3 covers 16 residues. The germline V gene has CDR1 KGHDR and CDR2 SFDVKD. With 4 bases removed from V and 7 bases from J, the gap between germline ends came to 21 bases. In nucleotides, the CDR3 is TGTGCCACCAGTGACGATCGAAGGCCAGGAAGATCTGGCTACACCTTC. Translation: CATSDDRRPGRSGYTF.

This chain uses TRBV11-2 with TRBJ2-3, with TRBD1 matching 9 bases. V trimming: 5 bases; J trimming: 5 bases; junction bases outside the gene matches: 14. From germline, CDR1 is SGHAT and CDR2 FQNNGV. This CDR3 region has 17 residues. This chain's CDR3 is CASSLHLNRGQEDTQYF. The CDR3 DNA sequence: TGTGCCAGCAGCCTCCACTTGAACAGGGGGCAGGAAGATACGCAGTATTTT. The whole variable domain, filled in from reference TRBV11-2 and TRBJ2-3, reads EAGVAQSPRYKIIEKRQSVAFWCNPISGHATLYWYQQILGQGPKLLIQFQNNGVVDDSQLPKDRFSAERLKGVDSTLKIQPAKLEDSAVYLCASSLHLNRGQEDTQYFGPGTRLTVL.

The chain employs TRBV7-3 and TRBJ2-1; 7 bases map to TRBD2. J gave up 7 bases and V 0 bases, and 3 bases lay outside the gene matches. The CDR3 is 14 residues long. From germline, CDR1 is SGHTA and CDR2 FQGTGA. The DNA of the CDR3 is TGTGCCAGCAGCTTAACTCGGGGAGGGAATGAGCAGTTCTTC. Its translation: CASSLTRGGNEQFF. The full variable domain, with the rest looked up from reference TRBV7-3 and TRBJ2-1, is GAGVSQTPSNKVTEKGKYVELRCDPISGHTALYWYRQSLGQGPEFLIYFQGTGAADDSGLPNDRFFAVRPEGSVSTLKIQRTERGDSAVYLCASSLTRGGNEQFFGPGTRLTVL.

The CDR3 DNA reads TGTGCCAGCAGCCAAGATCTTTTTGGGACTAGCGGGAGGGGGGAGACCCAGTACTTC. Translation: CASSQDLFGTSGRGETQYF. This chain joins TRBV3-1 (or the pseudogene TRBV3-2) and TRBJ2-5; TRBD2 matches 16 bases. Trimming at V came to 0 bases and at J to 5 bases, leaving 9 bases not matched to a gene. Per germline, CDR1 LGHDT and CDR2 YNNKEL (reference sequence). This CDR3 region has 19 residues.

The genes are TRBV5-4 and TRBJ1-3; perhaps TRBD1 as D (6 bases). The germline V and J ends were trimmed by 3 bases and 8 bases, with 12 bases remaining between them. The CDR3 is 13 residues long. CDR1 SGHNT and CDR2 YYREEE come from the germline V gene (reference sequence). The CDR3, as DNA: TGTGCCAGCAGCTCCCAGGGGTCGGACACCATATATTTT. This gives the protein CASSSQGSDTIYF. Combining the CDR3 with reference TRBV5-4 and TRBJ1-3 gives the whole variable domain ETGVTQSPTHLIKTRGQQVTLRCSSQSGHNTVSWYQQALGQGPQFIFQYYREEENGRGNFPPRFSGLQFPNYSSELNVNALELDDSALYLCASSSQGSDTIYFGEGSWLTVV.

V usage is TRBV27 and J usage is TRBJ2-2; D may be TRBD1 (6 bases). Deletions cut 3 bases from V and 7 bases from J, with 9 bases between. This CDR3 region has 13 residues. The germline V gene has CDR1 MNHEY and CDR2 SMNVEV (reference sequence). The CDR3 loop is CASSLVGGGELFF. DNA of the CDR3: TGTGCCAGCAGTTTGGTAGGGGGCGGGGAGCTGTTTTTT.

The V call is TRBV18, the J call TRBJ2-3; D may be TRBD2 (5 bases). Germline V lookup: CDR1 KGHSH, CDR2 LQKENI. This CDR3 has 15 amino acids. V lost 3 bases and J 4 bases, leaving 14 bases between the germline ends. The CDR3 coding sequence is TGTGCCAGCTCACCGACCGGGAAGGGAGCAGATACGCAGTATTTT. This sequence encodes CASSPTGKGADTQYF.

This clone was observed a handful of times. V and J are TRBV5-1 and TRBJ1-2; tentatively, D is TRBD1 (6 bases). This CDR3 contains 16 residues. Germline V gives CDR1 SGHRS, CDR2 YFSETQ. Trimming took off 7 bases at V and 4 bases at J, with 23 bases between the two ends. The CDR3 DNA follows: TGCGCCAGCTCTTCAGGTGCCCGCCGGGGGGCCTATGGCTACACCTTC. Residues: CASSSGARRGAYGYTF.

The chain has TRBV19 and TRBJ2-1; 9 bases are shared with TRBD2. The germline gives CDR1 LNHDA, CDR2 SQIVND (reference sequence). The CDR3 length is 15 residues. V gave up 7 bases and J gave up 4 bases; unmatched junction bases: 8. The CDR3 sequence is CASTSTSGSYNEQFF. In DNA form, the CDR3 reads TGTGCCAGTACGTCGACTAGCGGAAGTTACAATGAGCAGTTCTTC.

Regarding this clone: A junction end diverges from the germline sequence, so it may reflect a read error. The chain links TRBV7-2 to TRBJ2-4; 8 bases line up with TRBD1. This CDR3 comprises 17 residues. CDR1 and CDR2 from the germline V gene are SGHTA and FQGNSA. In DNA, the CDR3 is TGTGCCAGCAGATTAGACAGGGGTTCAGTAGCCAAAAACATTCAGTACTTC. Translation gives CASRLDRGSVAKNIQYF.

CDR3 residues: CASSPIRQEINYEQYF. For the CDR3, the DNA is TGTGCCAGCAGTCCTATACGACAAGAGATCAACTACGAGCAGTACTTC. J is TRBJ2-7 and V is TRBV27; unclear D gene. Between the trimmed V and J ends, which lost 5 bases and 3 bases, there was a span of 20 bases. The germline V gene has CDR1 MNHEY and CDR2 SMNVEV (reference sequence). There are 16 residues in the CDR3.

The rearrangement uses TRBV7-2 and TRBJ2-7; unclear D gene. The germline V gene encodes CDR1 SGHTA and CDR2 FQGNSA. The CDR3 consists of 15 residues. Trimming cost V 1 base and J 0 bases, with 10 bases left between them. CDR3 in DNA: TGTGCCAGCAGCTTAGTCGCGGTCAGCTCCTACGAGCAGTACTTC. Translation gives CASSLVAVSSYEQYF. Full variable domain (missing parts from reference TRBV7-2 and TRBJ2-7): GAGVSQSPSNKVTEKGKDVELRCDPISGHTALYWYRQSLGQGLEFLIYFQGNSAPDKSGLPSDRFSAERTGGSVSTLTIQRTQQEDSAVYLCASSLVAVSSYEQYFGPGTRLTVT.

The J gene is TRBJ1-2, the V gene TRBV3-1 (or the pseudogene TRBV3-2); weak D call: TRBD1 (5 bases). This CDR3 contains 13 residues. V was shortened by 5 bases and J by 5 bases, with 12 bases between the two germline ends. The germline gives CDR1 LGHDT, CDR2 YNNKEL (reference sequence). The CDR3 DNA reads as TGTGCCAGCAGCGTCGACAGCGGGTATGGCTACACCTTC. This codes for CASSVDSGYGYTF.

This clone is classed as medium-sized. The chain uses TRBV15 and TRBJ2-7; 10 nucleotides match TRBD2. The V segment lost 8 bases and the J segment 7 bases; nucleotides outside the gene matches: 17. This CDR3 contains 16 residues. Germline V gene lookup returns CDR1 LNHNV and CDR2 YYDKDF (reference sequence). The CDR3 here is CATAGAPLAGEGEQYF. The CDR3 DNA is TGTGCCACCGCCGGGGCCCCGCTAGCGGGAGAGGGAGAGCAGTACTTC.

This chain links TRBV12-3 or TRBV12-4 with TRBJ1-2; the D gene is possibly TRBD1 (6 bases). The CDR3 covers 13 residues. Trimming removed 6 bases from V and 8 bases from J, with 16 bases in between. The CDR3 nucleotides read TGTGCCAGCAGCTTAAATACAGGGCTCGGCTACACCTTC. This codes for CASSLNTGLGYTF.